The clone carrying this T cell receptor beta chain was recorded at least ten times. Its antigen is still unknown. This CDR3 spans 15 amino acids. Trimming took 6 bases from V and 8 from J; bases not matched to a gene: 11. This specimen belongs to a study of T cells after yellow fever vaccination. Findings and caveats of the study: Most clones from primary vaccination resurfaced after the booster (about 95% CD4, 88% CD8).

TCRdb reprocessed the 5' RACE reads via MiXCR and lists one record per CDR3 protein. In the table there are about 69,000 distinct CDR3 sequences, approximately 6.2% of which are singletons. Source: CD4+ T cells sorted from PBMCs, taken approximately 15 days after the first yellow fever vaccination. V is TRBV12-3 or TRBV12-4 and J is TRBJ2-2; 8 bases map to TRBD2. The source of this sequence is a man aged 18 to 29 who received the YFV17D yellow fever vaccine. The CDR3 sequence: CASRLTTGGIGELFF. The CDR3 DNA is TGTGCCAGCAGACTGACAACGGGAGGGATAGGGGAGCTGTTTTTT.